The 11 T cell receptor beta chains given below trace back to one sample, sequenced in a study of cytomegalovirus exposure and HLA in healthy donors. The primer mix had 60 Vbeta and 13 Jbeta primers. TCRdb's table, derived via immunoSEQ multiplex PCR, lists solely in-frame clones and lacks some. The sample carries under 200,000 clones, nearly 80% recorded once. The sample taken for sequencing was PBMCs. The receptor set was obtained from a woman between 35 and 50 years old in good health and CMV-seronegative.

A few counts support this clone. The V call is TRBV9, the J call TRBJ2-7, with 9 bases identical to TRBD1. The ends lost 3 bases at V and 4 bases at J; junction bases unmatched: 11. The CDR3 is made up of 16 amino acids. Germline V gene sequence: CDR1 SGDLS, CDR2 YYNGEE. This CDR3 reads CASSASPGDRAYEQYF. CDR3 in DNA: TGTGCCAGCAGCGCGTCTCCGGGGGACAGGGCGTACGAGCAGTACTTC.

The chain recombines TRBV25-1 with TRBJ2-1; 8 bases map to TRBD2. Germline CDR1 and CDR2: MGHDK and SYGVNS. The CDR3 has 14 residues. J lost 7 bases, V lost 4 bases, and 6 bases had no gene match. Here the CDR3 reads CASSVPGLVNEQFF. In nucleotides, the CDR3 is TGTGCCAGCAGTGTGCCGGGACTAGTGAATGAGCAGTTCTTC.

J is TRBJ2-1 and V is TRBV5-8; 10 nucleotides match TRBD2. CDR1 and CDR2 from the germline V gene are SGHTS and YDEGEE. Trimming removed 0 bases from V and 7 bases from J; junction bases left unmatched: 7. The CDR3 has 16 residues. CDR3 bases: TGTGCCAGCAGCTTGGCGGCAGCGGGGGGGCGAAATGAGCAGTTCTTC. Protein: CASSLAAAGGRNEQFF.

This clone was seen a handful of times. J is TRBJ2-1 and V is TRBV6-1, with 10 positions matching TRBD1. CDR3 size: 15 residues. Germline V gene lookup returns CDR1 MNHNS and CDR2 SASEGT. Trimming at V came to 3 bases and at J to 6 bases, leaving 5 bases not matched to a gene. The chain's CDR3 is CASSDLGTGVNEQFF. The CDR3 DNA is TGTGCCAGCAGTGACCTTGGGACAGGGGTCAATGAGCAGTTCTTC.

This chain joins TRBV5-6 and TRBJ2-2; the match to TRBD2 covers 7 bases. There are 13 residues in the CDR3. Trimming took 4 bases from V and 10 from J; bases not matched to a gene: 7. CDR1 SGHDT and CDR2 YYEEEE come from the germline V gene. This chain's CDR3 is CASSTGGYTELFF. The CDR3 coding sequence is TGTGCCAGCAGCACCGGGGGGTACACGGAGCTGTTTTTT.

In this sample, this clone turned up a few times. The gene calls are TRBV4-1 and TRBJ1-5, with 7 bases aligning to TRBD1. Trimming at V came to 3 bases and at J to 2 bases, leaving 10 bases not matched to a gene. Germline-derived CDR1 and CDR2 are MGHRA and YSYEKL. The CDR3 consists of 17 residues. In DNA, the CDR3 is TGCGCCAGCAGCCATAGATACAGGGGAAAGGGCAATCAGCCCCAGCATTTT. Amino acids: CASSHRYRGKGNQPQHF.

This clone appeared a few times. V is TRBV5-4 and J is TRBJ1-2, with TRBD1 identical over 8 bases. Germline CDR1 is SGHNT and CDR2 is YYREEE (reference sequence). V was pared by 0 bases and J by 7 bases, with 5 bases of the junction left unmatched. The CDR3 covers 14 residues. The CDR3 reads CASSLVAGGRGYTF. The DNA of the CDR3 is TGTGCCAGCAGCTTGGTTGCAGGGGGCCGTGGCTACACCTTC.

This chain links TRBV10-1 with TRBJ2-5; 7 nucleotides line up with TRBD2. V trimming: 6 bases; J trimming: 2 bases; junction bases outside the gene matches: 9. The CDR3 is 15 amino acids. Germline values: CDR1 WNHNN, CDR2 SYGVQD (reference sequence). CDR3 region: CASRMPASGQETQYF. The CDR3, as DNA: TGCGCCAGCAGGATGCCGGCTAGCGGACAAGAGACCCAGTACTTC.

The chain uses TRBV28 and TRBJ2-3; 8 nucleotides match TRBD1. CDR3 size: 15 residues. Germline-derived CDR1 and CDR2 are MDHEN and SYDVKM. J was trimmed by 4 bases and V by 6 bases; bases with no gene match: 9. CDR3 residues: CASSGGQGVPDTQYF. The CDR3 DNA follows: TGTGCCAGCAGCGGAGGACAGGGCGTCCCAGATACGCAGTATTTT.

A single count supports this clone. The chain has TRBV7-2 and TRBJ1-6; no firm D call. Per the germline V gene, CDR1 is SGHTA and CDR2 is FQGNSA. V was trimmed by 5 bases and J by 0 bases, leaving 8 bases between them. The CDR3 has 15 residues. The CDR3 sequence: CASSPGSSYNSPLHF. CDR3 DNA: TGTGCCAGCAGCCCGGGGAGCTCCTATAATTCACCCCTCCACTTT.

CDR3 bases: TGTGCCAGCAGAGACCAGGGGACGAGCAATCAGCCCCAGCATTTT. It translates to CASRDQGTSNQPQHF. The gene calls are TRBV6-1 and TRBJ1-5, with D perhaps TRBD1 (6 bases). V lost 6 bases to trimming and J lost 1 base, with 13 bases between them. This CDR3 region has 15 residues. Germline loops: CDR1 MNHNS, CDR2 SASEGT.